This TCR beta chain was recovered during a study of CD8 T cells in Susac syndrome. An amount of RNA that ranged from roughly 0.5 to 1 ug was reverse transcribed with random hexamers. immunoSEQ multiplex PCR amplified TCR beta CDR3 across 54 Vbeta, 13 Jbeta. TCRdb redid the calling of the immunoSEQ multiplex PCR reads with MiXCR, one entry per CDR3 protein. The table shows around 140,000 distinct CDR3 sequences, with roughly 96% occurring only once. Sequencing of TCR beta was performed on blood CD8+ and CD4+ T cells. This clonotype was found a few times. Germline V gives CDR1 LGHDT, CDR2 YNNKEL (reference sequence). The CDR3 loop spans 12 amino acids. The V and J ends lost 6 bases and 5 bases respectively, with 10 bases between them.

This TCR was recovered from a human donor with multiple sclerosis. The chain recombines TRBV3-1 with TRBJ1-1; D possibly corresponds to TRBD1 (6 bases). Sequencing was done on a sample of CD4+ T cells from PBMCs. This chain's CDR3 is CASSQGPTEAFF. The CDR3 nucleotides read TGTGCCAGCAGTCAGGGGCCGACTGAAGCTTTCTTT.